Presented here are 12 T cell receptor beta chains from one specimen sequenced in a study of blood T cell repertoires in COVID-19. Clones were read by immunoSEQ multiplex PCR, and TCRdb kept only the in-frame ones, dropping some. The sample holds approximately 310,000 clones, around 85% seen once. The sample was PBMCs or T cells enriched from blood (not recorded which). These receptors all stem from a man aged 30 to 39 who had recovered from COVID-19.

The chain recombines TRBV30 with TRBJ1-1; possible D gene TRBD1, 6 bases. Between the trimmed V and J ends, which lost 1 base and 8 bases, there was a span of 14 bases. Germline assignment: CDR1 GTSNPN and CDR2 SVGIG (reference sequence). This CDR3 contains 13 residues. CDR3 sequence (DNA): TGTGCCTGGAGTGCGAGCTCGCAGGGGGAAGCTTTCTTT. It encodes CAWSASSQGEAFF.

V gene TRBV30 combines with J gene TRBJ1-1; perhaps TRBD1 as D (6 bases). CDR1 is GTSNPN, CDR2 SVGIG, per germline (reference sequence). The germline V and J ends were trimmed by 0 bases and 4 bases, with 9 bases remaining between them. The CDR3 runs to 13 residues. The chain's CDR3 is CAWSVRQATEAFF. DNA of the CDR3: TGTGCCTGGAGTGTACGACAGGCCACTGAAGCTTTCTTT.

The V call is TRBV19, the J call TRBJ2-7; TRBD1 matches at 9 bases. V shed 2 bases, J shed 2 bases, and the junction held 7 bases outside the gene matches. This CDR3 is built from 16 residues. Germline lookup yields CDR1 LNHDA and CDR2 SQIVND (reference sequence). The CDR3 nucleotides are TGTGCCAGTAGTATAATTCTTCGACAGGGGGCCTACGAGCAGTACTTC. It translates to CASSIILRQGAYEQYF.

This clone was detected only once. This rearrangement joins TRBV2 to TRBJ1-6, with TRBD1 matching over 7 bases. V gave up 6 bases and J gave up 8 bases; unmatched junction bases: 7. Germline values: CDR1 SNHLY, CDR2 FYNNEI. The CDR3 has 14 amino acids. The CDR3 sequence is CASRYTGVHSPLHF. The CDR3 nucleotides are TGTGCCAGCAGGTACACAGGGGTACATTCACCCCTCCACTTT. Full variable domain (outside the CDR3, taken from reference TRBV2 and TRBJ1-6): EPEVTQTPSHQVTQMGQEVILRCVPISNHLYFYWYRQILGQKVEFLVSFYNNEISEKSEIFDDQFSVERPDGSNFTLKIRSTKLEDSAMYFCASRYTGVHSPLHFGNGTRLTVT.

The J gene is TRBJ1-4, the V gene TRBV5-5, with TRBD1 as a possible D gene (6 bases). This CDR3 is built from 15 residues. V lost 5 bases and J 8 bases, leaving 19 bases between the germline ends. The germline gives CDR1 SGHKS, CDR2 YYEKEE (reference sequence). CDR3 in amino acids: CASRFRPGGEEKLFF. The CDR3 DNA reads as TGTGCCAGCAGATTCCGGCCGGGGGGCGAGGAAAAACTGTTTTTT.

The V call is TRBV7-2, the J call TRBJ2-5; 9 bases are a match to TRBD2. Trimming took 2 bases from V and 5 from J; bases not matched to a gene: 3. Germline lookup yields CDR1 SGHTA and CDR2 FQGNSA. The CDR3 sequence is 14 residues long. CDR3 DNA: TGTGCCAGCAGCTTAAGAGCGGGGGGCGAGACCCAGTACTTC. Its translation is CASSLRAGGETQYF.

J is TRBJ2-7 and V is TRBV3-1 (or the pseudogene TRBV3-2); possibly TRBD2 for D (6 bases). CDR1 and CDR2 (germline): LGHDT, YNNKEL (reference sequence). Trimming removed 4 bases from V and 6 bases from J, with 10 bases in between. CDR3 length equals 12 residues. CDR3: CASSRLTSEQYF. CDR3 nucleotide sequence: TGTGCCAGCAGCCGGCTGACTAGCGAGCAGTACTTC.

The genes are TRBV5-1 and TRBJ1-1, with D perhaps matching TRBD1 (6 bases). Germline CDR1 SGHRS, CDR2 YFSETQ. V lost 0 bases and J lost 4, with 13 bases in between. The CDR3 runs to 15 residues. The CDR3 DNA reads TGCGCCAGCAGCTTGGTGGGGGGGCGGAGCACTGAAGCTTTCTTT. Residues: CASSLVGGRSTEAFF.

The V call is TRBV21-1, the J call TRBJ1-6; the table calls TRBD1, which could not be checked here. TRBV21-1 is a known pseudogene. The CDR3 is made up of 17 amino acids. The CDR3 loop is CASSKAWDSAYNSPLHF. As DNA, the CDR3 is TGTGCCAGCAGCAAAGCCTGGGACAGTGCCTATAATTCACCCCTCCACTTT.

V and J are TRBV6-5 and TRBJ1-6, with 8 nucleotides matching TRBD1. CDR3 length: 14 residues. V gave up 2 bases and J gave up 10 bases; unmatched junction bases: 4. Germline-derived CDR1 and CDR2 are MNHEY and SVGAGI. DNA of the CDR3: TGTGCCAGCAGTTACCAGGGGGCAGGATCACCCCTCCACTTT. Its translation: CASSYQGAGSPLHF.

The chain is built from TRBV4-3 and TRBJ2-5; 8 nucleotides agree with TRBD1. CDR1 and CDR2 from the germline V gene are LGHNA and YSLEER. CDR3 length: 14 residues. The V and J ends lost 4 bases and 3 bases, in that order; junction bases with no gene match: 4. In nucleotides, the CDR3 is TGCGCCAGCAGCCGCTTGACAGGGGAAGAGACCCAGTACTTC. Protein: CASSRLTGEETQYF.

This clone turned up a few times. V usage is TRBV10-1 and J usage is TRBJ2-7; 13 nucleotides align to TRBD2. The ends lost 4 bases at V and 0 bases at J; junction bases unmatched: 9. Germline values: CDR1 WNHNN, CDR2 SYGVQD (reference sequence). The CDR3 sequence is 18 residues long. In DNA, the CDR3 is TGCGCCAGCAGTGGACTTCGGACTAGCGGGGGCCACTCCTACGAGCAGTACTTC. Its translation: CASSGLRTSGGHSYEQYF.